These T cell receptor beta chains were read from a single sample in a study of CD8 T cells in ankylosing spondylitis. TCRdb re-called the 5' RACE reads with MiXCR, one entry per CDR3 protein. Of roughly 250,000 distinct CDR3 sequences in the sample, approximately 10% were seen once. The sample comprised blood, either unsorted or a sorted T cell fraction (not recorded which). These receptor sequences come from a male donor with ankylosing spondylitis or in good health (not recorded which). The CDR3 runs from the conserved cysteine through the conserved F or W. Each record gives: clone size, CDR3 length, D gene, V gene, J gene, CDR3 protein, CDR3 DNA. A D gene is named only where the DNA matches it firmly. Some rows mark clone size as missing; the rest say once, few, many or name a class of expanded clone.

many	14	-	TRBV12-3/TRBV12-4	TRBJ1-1	CASSPGPIYTEAFF	TGTGCCAGCAGTCCGGGACCGATTTACACTGAAGCTTTCTTT
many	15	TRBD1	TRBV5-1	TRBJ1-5	CASSPIPGQHQPQHF	TGCGCCAGCAGCCCCATTCCGGGACAGCATCAGCCCCAGCATTTT
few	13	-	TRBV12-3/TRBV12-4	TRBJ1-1	CASSYQRWAEAFF	TGTGCCAGCAGTTATCAGCGTTGGGCTGAAGCTTTCTTT
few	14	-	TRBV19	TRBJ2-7	CASSIGRRSNEQYF	TGTGCCAGTAGTATAGGACGACGGTCCAACGAGCAGTACTTC
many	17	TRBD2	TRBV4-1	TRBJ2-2	CASSQWTSGPKAGELFF	TGCGCCAGCAGCCAGTGGACTAGCGGGCCCAAGGCCGGGGAGCTGTTTTTT
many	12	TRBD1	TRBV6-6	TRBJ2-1	CASSTGGFEQFF	TGTGCCAGCAGTACAGGGGGCTTTGAGCAGTTCTTC
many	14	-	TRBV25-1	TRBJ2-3	CASSGGMGTDTQYF	TGTGCCAGCAGTGGGGGGATGGGCACAGATACGCAGTATTTT
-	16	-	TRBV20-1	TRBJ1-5	CSAREEVFYSNQPQHF	TGCAGTGCTAGAGAGGAGGTATTTTATAGCAATCAGCCCCAGCATTTT
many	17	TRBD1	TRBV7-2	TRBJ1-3	CASSSYRGPLSGNTIYF	TGTGCCAGCAGCTCTTACAGGGGGCCACTCTCTGGAAACACCATATATTTT
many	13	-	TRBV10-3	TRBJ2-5	CAISGVSQETQYF	TGTGCCATCAGTGGAGTTAGCCAAGAGACCCAGTACTTC
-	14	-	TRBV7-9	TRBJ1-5	CTSSLVEGAKPQHF	TGTACCAGCAGCTTAGTCGAGGGTGCAAAGCCCCAGCATTTT
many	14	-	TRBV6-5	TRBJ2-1	CASSYLDGSNEQFF	TGTGCCAGCAGTTATCTGGACGGTTCCAATGAGCAGTTCTTC
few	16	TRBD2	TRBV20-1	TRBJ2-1	CSARDPGLAGFGEQFF	TGCAGTGCTAGAGATCCCGGACTAGCGGGATTTGGTGAGCAGTTCTTC
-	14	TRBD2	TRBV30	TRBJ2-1	CAWSVRSGGSPQFF	TGTGCCTGGAGTGTACGTTCCGGGGGGTCCCCGCAGTTCTTC
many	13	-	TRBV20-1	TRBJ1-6	CSARAGSNSPLHF	TGCAGTGCTAGAGCAGGCTCTAATTCACCCCTCCACTTT
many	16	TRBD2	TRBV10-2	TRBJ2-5	CASSRLTSGSLETQYF	TGCGCCAGCAGTCGCCTCACTAGCGGGAGTTTGGAGACCCAGTACTTC
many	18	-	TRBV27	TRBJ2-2	CASSLSSPTDTYRGELFF	TGTGCCAGCAGTTTATCTTCCCCTACGGACACCTACAGGGGGGAGCTGTTTTTT
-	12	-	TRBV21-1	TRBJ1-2	CATSWGGYGYTF	TGTGCCACCTCTTGGGGCGGCTATGGCTACACCTTC
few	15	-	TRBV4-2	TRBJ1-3	CASSQVGGSGNTIYF	TGTGCCAGCAGCCAAGTGGGAGGGTCTGGAAACACCATATATTTT
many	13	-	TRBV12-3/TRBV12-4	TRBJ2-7	CASSHWTAYEQYF	TGTGCCAGCAGTCACTGGACAGCCTACGAGCAGTACTTC
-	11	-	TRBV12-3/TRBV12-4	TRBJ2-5	CASSSSETQYF	TGTGCCAGCAGCTCGAGTGAGACCCAGTACTTC
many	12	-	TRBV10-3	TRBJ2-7	CAISESAYEQYF	TGTGCCATCAGTGAGTCGGCCTACGAGCAGTACTTC
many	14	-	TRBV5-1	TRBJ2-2	CASSQGQFTGELFF	TGCGCCAGCAGCCAGGGTCAATTCACCGGGGAGCTGTTTTTT
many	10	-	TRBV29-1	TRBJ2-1	CSVEMREQFF	TGCAGCGTTGAAATGAGAGAGCAGTTCTTC
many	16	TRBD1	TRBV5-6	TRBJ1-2	CASSLIGTGESYGYTF	TGTGCCAGCAGCCTAATTGGGACAGGGGAAAGCTATGGCTACACCTTC
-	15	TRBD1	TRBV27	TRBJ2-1	CASSWGTGAQNEQFF	TGTGCCAGCAGTTGGGGGACAGGGGCTCAGAATGAGCAGTTCTTC
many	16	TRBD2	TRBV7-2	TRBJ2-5	CASSLTPAGGQETQYF	TGTGCCAGCAGCTTAACGCCAGCGGGGGGACAAGAGACCCAGTACTTC
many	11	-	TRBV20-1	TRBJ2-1	CSASKEGRQFF	TGCAGTGCTAGTAAAGAGGGACGACAGTTCTTC
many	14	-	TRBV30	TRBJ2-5	CAWSVRGSLETQYF	TGTGCCTGGAGTGTACGGGGGTCCCTAGAGACCCAGTACTTC
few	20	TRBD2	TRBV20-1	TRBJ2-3	CSAFNYRTSGGDFSRDTQYF	TGCAGTGCTTTCAATTACCGGACTAGCGGGGGGGACTTCAGTAGGGATACGCAGTATTTT
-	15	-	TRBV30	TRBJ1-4	CAWSVKVLTNEKLFF	TGTGCCTGGAGTGTAAAAGTCTTAACTAATGAAAAACTGTTTTTT
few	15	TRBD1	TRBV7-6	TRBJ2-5	CASSPALGGRETQYF	TGTGCCAGCAGCCCCGCTTTAGGGGGCCGGGAGACCCAGTACTTC
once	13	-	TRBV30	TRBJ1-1	CAWSVTENTEAFF	TGTGCCTGGAGTGTAACGGAGAACACTGAAGCTTTCTTT